The clone carrying this TCR beta chain was counted many times. Its target is unknown. Indicated time point: newly diagnosed GD, antithyroid drugs for less than 3 months. PBMC-derived RNA was used for the TCR library. The germline V gene encodes CDR1 SNHLY and CDR2 FYNNEI. Trimming cost V 7 bases and J 5 bases, with 15 bases left between them. This CDR3 is 14 amino acids long. iRepertoire HTBI primers and Arm-PCR of CDR3 regions built TCR beta libraries. TCRdb fed the multiplex PCR reads into MiXCR, producing one record per CDR3 protein. This repertoire shows around 460,000 distinct CDR3 sequences, 13% to 15% found once; its top ten account for more than 15%. This sample is part of a study of regulatory T cells in long-lasting Graves disease. Whole-study findings and limits: Clonotypes that were public and shared totalled 2,500 to 3,500 in persistent patients versus around 1,000 in new patients.

The same data also went into a second study, on T cells in Graves' hyperthyroidism and ophthalmopathy. From that report: Patients counted as stable if ophthalmopathy did not develop within 18 months. With the HTBI primer set, the TCR CDR3 went through a first round of RT-PCR. Ophthalmopathy got predicted by the model a median roughly 6.4 months before its onset.

Sequencing was performed on peripheral blood mononuclear cells (PBMCs), taken at new diagnosis, from a patient treated with antithyroid drugs. The gene calls are TRBV2 and TRBJ2-1; the D call may be TRBD1 or TRBD2 (5 bases each). This TCR was sampled from a woman aged 50 to 65 with Graves disease. CDR3 nucleotide sequence: TGTGCCAGCACTGCCGGGACCCCAAACAATGAGCAGTTCTTC. This translates into CASTAGTPNNEQFF.